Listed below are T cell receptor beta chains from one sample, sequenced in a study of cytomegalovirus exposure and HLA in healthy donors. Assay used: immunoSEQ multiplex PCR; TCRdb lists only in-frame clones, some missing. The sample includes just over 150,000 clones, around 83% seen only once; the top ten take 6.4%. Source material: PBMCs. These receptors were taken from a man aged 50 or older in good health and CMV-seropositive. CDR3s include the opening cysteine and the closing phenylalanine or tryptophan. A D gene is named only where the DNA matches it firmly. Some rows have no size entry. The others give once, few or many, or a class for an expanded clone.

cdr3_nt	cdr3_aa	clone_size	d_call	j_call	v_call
TGTGCCAGCAGTTACGGGGGGTCCTACAATGAGCAGTTCTTC	CASSYGGSYNEQFF	NA	NA	TRBJ2-1	TRBV6-5
TGTGCCAGCAGCCCGGGGAGGCAGGCGCTCCGCTCCTACGAGCAGTACTTC	CASSPGRQALRSYEQYF	NA	NA	TRBJ2-7	TRBV27
TGTGCCAGCAGTCCGCGACAGGGGGGTGAAGCTTTCTTT	CASSPRQGGEAFF	NA	TRBD1	TRBJ1-1	TRBV27
TGTGCCAGTAGGCCGGGACAGGGAGAGACCCAGTACTTC	CASRPGQGETQYF	once	TRBD1	TRBJ2-5	TRBV19
TGTGCCAGCAGCTCGGGGACAGGGGGCTCTAGCAATCAGCCCCAGCATTTT	CASSSGTGGSSNQPQHF	once	TRBD1	TRBJ1-5	TRBV7-2
TGTGCCAGCAGTCCAATCGGGGTGAACACTGAAGCTTTCTTT	CASSPIGVNTEAFF	NA	NA	TRBJ1-1	TRBV27
TGTGCCAGCAGCAACTTATACAATGAGCAGTTCTTC	CASSNLYNEQFF	NA	NA	TRBJ2-1	TRBV5-4
TGTGCCAGCAGTTTAAAGGGGGTCTATGGCTACACCTTC	CASSLKGVYGYTF	NA	NA	TRBJ1-2	TRBV27
TGTGCCAGCAGCTTGGCCGACAGGGGGCTTTCTAACTATGGCTACACCTTC	CASSLADRGLSNYGYTF	NA	TRBD1	TRBJ1-2	TRBV5-4
TGCGCCAGCAGCTTGGGGCAGGCCGATGAAAAACTGTTTTTT	CASSLGQADEKLFF	NA	NA	TRBJ1-4	TRBV5-1
TGTGCCAGCAAGGAGGCGTTGGGCAATCAGCCCCAGCATTTT	CASKEALGNQPQHF	once	NA	TRBJ1-5	TRBV6-5
TGTGCCTGGAGCCCTCGGTACAGGGGTTGGGACACTGAAGCTTTCTTT	CAWSPRYRGWDTEAFF	few	TRBD1	TRBJ1-1	TRBV30
TGCGCCAGCAGCTTGGAAGGCAGGGGTTCGAATGAAAAACTGTTTTTT	CASSLEGRGSNEKLFF	NA	NA	TRBJ1-4	TRBV5-1
TGTGCCACCCGGTATGGGGGCGGCACAGATACGCAGTATTTT	CATRYGGGTDTQYF	NA	NA	TRBJ2-3	TRBV6-1
TGTGCCAGCAGCTTAGCGGTCGACGGGGGCACAGATACGCAGTATTTT	CASSLAVDGGTDTQYF	NA	NA	TRBJ2-3	TRBV7-6
TGCGCCAGCAGGATGGGACAGGGTTCGTCTGGAAACACCATATATTTT	CASRMGQGSSGNTIYF	NA	TRBD1	TRBJ1-3	TRBV5-1
TGTGCCAGCAGCCTCATCGGAGGCGCTGGAAACACCATATATTTT	CASSLIGGAGNTIYF	NA	NA	TRBJ1-3	TRBV5-4
TGTGCCAGCACCCGGACAGGGGGCACTGAAGCTTTCTTT	CASTRTGGTEAFF	few	TRBD1	TRBJ1-1	TRBV27
TGTGCCAGCAAAACAGCGGGGGTAGATACGCAGTATTTT	CASKTAGVDTQYF	NA	TRBD2	TRBJ2-3	TRBV2
TGTGCCTGCCGGGACAACACGAACACTGAAGCTTTCTTT	CACRDNTNTEAFF	NA	NA	TRBJ1-1	TRBV19
TGCGCCAGCAGCTGGGGGGGGGACTGGTCCAATGAGCAGTTCTTC	CASSWGGDWSNEQFF	NA	TRBD2	TRBJ2-1	TRBV5-1
TGTGCCAGCAGTGCTGGACAGGAGGACAGTCAGTACTTC	CASSAGQEDSQYF	NA	TRBD1	TRBJ2-4	TRBV2
TGTGCCAGCAGCTCGCAGGGTGCCGGGGAGCTGTTTTTT	CASSSQGAGELFF	few	NA	TRBJ2-2	TRBV7-8
TGCAGCGTAGGACACTTGAACACTGAAGCTTTCTTT	CSVGHLNTEAFF	NA	NA	TRBJ1-1	TRBV29-1
TGTGCCAGCAGCACCCAGACAGGGGGCCGCGGGGAGCTGTTTTTT	CASSTQTGGRGELFF	NA	TRBD1	TRBJ2-2	TRBV11-2
TGTGCCACCCGGGACAGCTACACTGAAGCTTTCTTT	CATRDSYTEAFF	NA	TRBD1	TRBJ1-1	TRBV18
TGTGCCAGCAGTAGAGGACTGAGCTCCTACGAGCAGTACTTC	CASSRGLSSYEQYF	NA	NA	TRBJ2-7	TRBV11-2
TGTGCCAGCAGGCCAGGACACAAGAACACCGGGGAGCTGTTTTTT	CASRPGHKNTGELFF	NA	NA	TRBJ2-2	TRBV6-5
TGCGCCAGCAGCTGGGGCCTACTAGCGGGAGTACCAGATACGCAGTATTTT	CASSWGLLAGVPDTQYF	NA	TRBD2	TRBJ2-3	TRBV5-1
TGCGCCAGCAGCCAAGTACTACAGGGGTACTATAGCAATCAGCCCCAGCATTTT	CASSQVLQGYYSNQPQHF	NA	TRBD1	TRBJ1-5	TRBV4-1
TGTGCTAGCAGCCCCGTGGGACTAGCGGGAGTCAATGAGCAGTTCTTC	CASSPVGLAGVNEQFF	NA	TRBD2	TRBJ2-1	TRBV7-7
TGTGCCAGCAGCCCCCGCGGGCTGGGCGGGAGGTCTAGCACAGATACGCAGTATTTT	CASSPRGLGGRSSTDTQYF	NA	TRBD2	TRBJ2-3	TRBV5-4
TGTGCCAGCGAGCCCAGGGCCGATTATGGCTACACCTTC	CASEPRADYGYTF	NA	NA	TRBJ1-2	TRBV14
TGTGCCAGCAGCCAGAGTCTGACAGGGGGAATAGATGGCTACACCTTC	CASSQSLTGGIDGYTF	NA	TRBD1	TRBJ1-2	TRBV7-9
TGTGCCAGCAGCCCCTATGGGACAGCTCAAGATACGCAGTATTTT	CASSPYGTAQDTQYF	NA	TRBD1	TRBJ2-3	TRBV7-9
TGTTCCAGCAGCTTCGGGCAGGGCGCTAACGAGCAGTACTTC	CSSSFGQGANEQYF	NA	NA	TRBJ2-7	TRBV7-9
TGCAGCGTTGAATTGGCGGGAGGAAACAATGAGCAGTTCTTC	CSVELAGGNNEQFF	NA	TRBD2	TRBJ2-1	TRBV29-1
TGCAGCGTTGAAGATCGGGTTTTAGGGACTAGCGGGGGGATACTCACAGATACGCAGTATTTT	CSVEDRVLGTSGGILTDTQYF	NA	TRBD2	TRBJ2-3	TRBV29-1
TGTGCCAGCAGCCGCCGGACAGGTGGAAACACCATATATTTT	CASSRRTGGNTIYF	NA	TRBD1	TRBJ1-3	TRBV5-6
TGTGCCAGCAGCAGAGCGACAGGGGGCGGTGGCTACACCTTC	CASSRATGGGGYTF	NA	TRBD1	TRBJ1-2	TRBV7-8
TGTGCCAGCTCACTCCGAGGACAGGGGAGTGAAGCTTTCTTT	CASSLRGQGSEAFF	NA	TRBD1	TRBJ1-1	TRBV18
TGTGCCAGCAGACTCCACCAGACAGGGGCTAGGACTGAAGCTTTCTTT	CASRLHQTGARTEAFF	once	TRBD1	TRBJ1-1	TRBV6-6
TGTGCCACCAGCAGAGAGCTAGCGGGAGCTCGGGAGCTGTTTTTT	CATSRELAGARELFF	NA	TRBD2	TRBJ2-2	TRBV15
TGCGCCAGCAGCTTTCGATTTACTAGCGGATCCTACAATGAGCAGTTCTTC	CASSFRFTSGSYNEQFF	NA	TRBD2	TRBJ2-1	TRBV4-1
TGCAGCGTTGAACTGGAGCGGGAGAGATTAAATACGCAGTATTTT	CSVELERERLNTQYF	few	TRBD2	TRBJ2-3	TRBV29-1
TGCGCCAGCCGGGTTGAGGCGGACAATGAGCAGTTCTTC	CASRVEADNEQFF	NA	NA	TRBJ2-1	TRBV5-1
TGTGCCAGCAGTAGAACCGGGAGTCAAGAGACCCAGTACTTC	CASSRTGSQETQYF	NA	NA	TRBJ2-5	TRBV6-6
TGCGCCAGCAGCTTGGCCTTGACAGGGGGTCCTTATGGAAACACCATATATTTT	CASSLALTGGPYGNTIYF	NA	TRBD1	TRBJ1-3	TRBV5-1
TGTGCCAGTAGTAACAACAGAAACACCGGGGAGCTGTTTTTT	CASSNNRNTGELFF	NA	NA	TRBJ2-2	TRBV19
TGTGCCAGCAGCCCCCAGACAGGGGTCAGGGGCGAGCAGTACTTC	CASSPQTGVRGEQYF	NA	TRBD1	TRBJ2-7	TRBV9
TGTGCCAGCAGTTACTCATATTATGGCTACACCTTC	CASSYSYYGYTF	NA	NA	TRBJ1-2	TRBV6-5
TGTGCCAGCAGTTACGGCGGACCCAGGGGGAATCAGCCCCAGCATTTT	CASSYGGPRGNQPQHF	NA	TRBD1	TRBJ1-5	TRBV6-6
TGTGCCAGCAGCCCTCGGGACAGGGGCGCCTCTGGGGCCAACGTCCTGACTTTC	CASSPRDRGASGANVLTF	NA	TRBD1	TRBJ2-6	TRBV4-2
TGCGCCAGCAGCCGAGGGATAACGCAACTGAACACTGAAGCTTTCTTT	CASSRGITQLNTEAFF	NA	NA	TRBJ1-1	TRBV5-1
TGTGCCAGCAGCATAGGACAGCACCAAGAGACCCAGTACTTC	CASSIGQHQETQYF	NA	NA	TRBJ2-5	TRBV7-2
TGTGCCAGCAGCCCCTTATCGACAGTCTATGGCTACACCTTC	CASSPLSTVYGYTF	NA	NA	TRBJ1-2	TRBV9
TGTGCCAGTAGTACACTTCGGACAGGGAATAATGAGCAGTTCTTC	CASSTLRTGNNEQFF	NA	TRBD1	TRBJ2-1	TRBV19
TGCGCCAGCAGCCCCTCTTTTTTAGCGGGAGGCAGCGATGAGCAGTTCTTC	CASSPSFLAGGSDEQFF	NA	TRBD2	TRBJ2-1	TRBV4-1
TGTGCCAGCAGCTTCAGGCGGGGAGATACGCAGTATTTT	CASSFRRGDTQYF	NA	NA	TRBJ2-3	TRBV7-3
TGTGCCAGCAGTTCTGGGACAGGGGGCACTGAAAAACTGTTTTTT	CASSSGTGGTEKLFF	few	TRBD1	TRBJ1-4	TRBV6-1